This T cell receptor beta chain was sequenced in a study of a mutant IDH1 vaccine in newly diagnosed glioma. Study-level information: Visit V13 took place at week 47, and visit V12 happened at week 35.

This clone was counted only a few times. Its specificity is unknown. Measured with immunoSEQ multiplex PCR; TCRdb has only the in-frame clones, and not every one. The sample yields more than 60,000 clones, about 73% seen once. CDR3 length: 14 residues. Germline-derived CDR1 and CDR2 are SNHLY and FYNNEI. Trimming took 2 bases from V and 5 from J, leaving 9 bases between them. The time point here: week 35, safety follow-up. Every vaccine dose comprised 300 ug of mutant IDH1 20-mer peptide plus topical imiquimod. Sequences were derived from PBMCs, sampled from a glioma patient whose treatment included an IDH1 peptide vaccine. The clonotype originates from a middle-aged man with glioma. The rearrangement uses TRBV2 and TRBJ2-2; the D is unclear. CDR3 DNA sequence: TGTGCCAGCAGTGAATACAGCCAGACCGGGGAGCTGTTTTTT. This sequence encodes CASSEYSQTGELFF.